These 19 T cell receptor beta chains originate from one sample sequenced in a study of control samples from healthy donors and cancer patients. Assay: immunoSEQ multiplex PCR; the TCRdb copy retains only in-frame clones and omits some. Found here are about 130,000 clones, about 92% of them singletons; the top ten hold more than 1.5%. Sequenced material: PBMCs. Receptors were obtained from a man in his fifties with head and neck cancer.

This chain links TRBV18 with TRBJ1-1; TRBD1 matches 10 bases. V lost 4 bases to trimming and J lost 3 bases; unmatched junction nucleotides: 8. The CDR3 length is 16 residues. The germline CDR1 and CDR2 sequences are KGHSH and LQKENI. The CDR3 DNA is TGTGCCAGCTCACTTCGACAGGGGGCGCCGGACACTGAAGCTTTCTTT. Translation gives CASSLRQGAPDTEAFF.

This clone was recorded only once. The V and J genes are TRBV7-2 and TRBJ2-7; maybe TRBD2 (5 bases). V lost 2 bases and J lost 4, with 9 bases in between. Germline V gene sequence: CDR1 SGHTA, CDR2 FQGNSA. CDR3 length: 13 residues. For the CDR3, the DNA is TGTGCCAGCAGCTTATCGCGGGTATACGAGCAGTACTTC. Translated, it gives CASSLSRVYEQYF.

CDR3: CAVGEIRGGNSNQPQHF. The CDR3 DNA is TGCGCCGTAGGGGAAATACGGGGGGGCAATAGCAATCAGCCCCAGCATTTT. The V call is TRBV10-1, the J call TRBJ1-5, with D perhaps matching TRBD1 (6 bases). CDR1 is WNHNN, CDR2 SYGVQD, per germline (reference sequence). V lost 11 bases to trimming and J lost 0 bases, with 23 bases between them. The CDR3 contains 17 residues.

The gene calls are TRBV24-1 and TRBJ1-2; D gene unclear. Trimming stripped 4 bases from V and 8 bases from J, with 16 bases between. Germline V lookup: CDR1 KGHDR, CDR2 SFDVKD. The CDR3 is made up of 14 amino acids. The DNA for the CDR3 is TGTGCCACCAGTGAGCCGGGAAAATCAGAAGGCTACACCTTC. Its translation: CATSEPGKSEGYTF.

The V and J genes are TRBV30 and TRBJ1-5, with 7 nucleotides matching TRBD1. Trimming took 0 bases from V and 5 from J; bases not matched to a gene: 10. This CDR3 is 16 amino acids long. Germline values: CDR1 GTSNPN, CDR2 SVGIG (reference sequence). Here the CDR3 DNA reads TGTGCCTGGAGTGTAGGGGGCAGCTTTAGGGATCAGCCCCAGCATTTT. It encodes CAWSVGGSFRDQPQHF.

J is TRBJ1-6 and V is TRBV5-1; tentatively, D is TRBD1 (5 bases). Germline V gene sequence: CDR1 SGHRS, CDR2 YFSETQ. The CDR3 covers 13 residues. V dropped 4 bases and J dropped 11 bases, with 13 bases sitting between them. Here the CDR3 DNA reads TGCGCCAGCAGCACTGGGGAGGGGACACCCCTCCACTTT. It is translated as CASSTGEGTPLHF. Variable domain in full (rest from reference TRBV5-1 and TRBJ1-6): KAGVTQTPRYLIKTRGQQVTLSCSPISGHRSVSWYQQTPGQGLQFLFEYFSETQRNKGNFPGRFSGRQFSNSRSEMNVSTLELGDSALYLCASSTGEGTPLHFGNGTRLTVT.

Sample share makes this clone medium-sized. This sequence joins TRBV19 and TRBJ1-2; D is undetermined. In germline, CDR1 is LNHDA, CDR2 SQIVND (reference sequence). The V gene lost 3 bases and the J gene lost 5 bases, with 4 bases spanning the gap. This CDR3 is built from 11 residues. CDR3: CASSIPYGYTF. The CDR3 DNA is TGTGCCAGTAGTATCCCATATGGCTACACCTTC.

The chain couples TRBV19 to TRBJ1-1; 8 nucleotides line up with TRBD1. With V trimmed by 3 bases and J by 0 bases, 3 bases remained unmatched. The CDR3 spans 15 residues. Germline CDR1 is LNHDA and CDR2 is SQIVND (reference sequence). CDR3 protein: CASSIGTGLNTEAFF. In nucleotides, the CDR3 is TGTGCCAGTAGTATCGGGACAGGTTTGAACACTGAAGCTTTCTTT.

V usage is TRBV7-5 and J usage is TRBJ1-3; whether TRBD1, the table's D call, matches the DNA was not checked. TRBV7-5 is recorded as a pseudogene. This CDR3 spans 17 amino acids. The CDR3 spells CVRSLVYWGTGGNTIYF. CDR3 nucleotide sequence: TGTGTCAGAAGCTTAGTGTATTGGGGGACAGGGGGAAACACCATATATTTT.

The genes are TRBV14 and TRBJ1-2; D is ambiguous. CDR3 length: 12 residues. Germline loops: CDR1 SGHDN, CDR2 FVKESK. Trimming pared 0 bases from V and 9 bases from J, leaving 8 bases between. CDR3 nucleotides: TGTGCCAGCAGCCAAGATCGGGCACGCTACACCTTC. It encodes CASSQDRARYTF.

The chain joins TRBV6-5 to TRBJ1-6; 8 bases are shared with TRBD1. V lost 4 bases and J lost 9; bases outside the gene matches: 11. Germline V gene sequence: CDR1 MNHEY, CDR2 SVGAGI. The CDR3 totals 16 residues. The DNA for the CDR3 is TGTGCCAGCAGTTGGGCCAAGACAGGGGCGGTTTCACCCCTCCACTTT. Translation gives CASSWAKTGAVSPLHF.

For this clone: The same CDR3 also results from other DNA sequences found in this sample. The chain combines TRBV19 with TRBJ1-1; D gene ambiguous. There are 11 residues in the CDR3. Germline V CDR1 and CDR2: LNHDA, SQIVND (reference sequence). Trimming left V 6 bases short and J 0 bases short, with 2 bases between. The CDR3 sequence: CASRLNTEAFF. The CDR3, as DNA: TGTGCCAGTAGACTGAACACTGAAGCTTTCTTT.

The chain links TRBV28 to TRBJ1-2; 8 bases are shared with TRBD1. Trimming removed 6 bases from V and 2 bases from J; junction bases left unmatched: 5. Germline CDR1 and CDR2: MDHEN and SYDVKM. The CDR3 has 14 residues. The CDR3 reads CASSPGQENYGYTF. The CDR3 DNA reads as TGTGCCAGCAGCCCGGGACAGGAAAACTATGGCTACACCTTC.

The genes are TRBV7-2 and TRBJ1-1; 8 bases are a match to TRBD1. The CDR3 has 13 amino acids. The V gene's germline CDR1 is SGHTA and CDR2 FQGNSA. Trimming at V came to 8 bases and at J to 4 bases, leaving 6 bases not matched to a gene. The CDR3 protein is CASRDTGGTEAFF. The CDR3 DNA reads TGTGCCAGCCGCGATACAGGGGGCACTGAAGCTTTCTTT.

This chain connects TRBV6-5 to TRBJ2-7; 8 bases map to TRBD1. V lost 7 bases to trimming and J lost 5 bases; unmatched junction nucleotides: 10. This CDR3 comprises 14 residues. The germline V gene encodes CDR1 MNHEY and CDR2 SVGAGI. CDR3 loop: CASTNPRGPNEQYF. The CDR3 DNA sequence: TGTGCCAGCACAAACCCCAGGGGGCCCAACGAGCAGTACTTC.

This clone was observed a few times. The chain carries TRBV9 and TRBJ2-2, with TRBD2 matching over 9 bases. Germline V gene sequence: CDR1 SGDLS, CDR2 YYNGEE. The CDR3 is made up of 18 amino acids. V shed 1 base and J 2 bases; nucleotides not matched to a gene: 9. In nucleotides, the CDR3 is TGTGCCAGCAGCGTATTCCGCGGGGGGGCAGGTAACACCGGGGAGCTGTTTTTT. Its protein is CASSVFRGGAGNTGELFF.

This rearrangement joins TRBV19 to TRBJ2-7; 8 bases match TRBD1. The ends lost 3 bases at V and 3 bases at J; junction bases unmatched: 4. The CDR3 is 14 amino acids. Germline V gene data show CDR1 as LNHDA and CDR2 as SQIVND (reference sequence). CDR3 DNA sequence: TGTGCCAGTAGTATGGGGACAGGACTCTACGAGCAGTACTTC. The encoded protein is CASSMGTGLYEQYF.

V usage is TRBV5-6 and J usage is TRBJ1-1; D is unclear. The CDR3 contains 13 residues. Per the germline V gene, CDR1 is SGHDT and CDR2 is YYEEEE. The V and J ends lost 2 bases and 3 bases respectively, with 8 bases between them. CDR3 DNA: TGTGCCAGCAGCTTACGAGTGGACACTGAAGCTTTCTTT. Translating gives CASSLRVDTEAFF.

The V gene is TRBV7-2, the J gene TRBJ2-1; 9 bases fit TRBD2. CDR3 length: 14 amino acids. Germline CDR1 is SGHTA and CDR2 is FQGNSA. With 8 bases clipped from V and 5 bases from J, the junction kept 7 bases outside the gene matches. The CDR3 protein is CASLPGLANNEQFF. DNA for the CDR3: TGTGCCAGCCTTCCGGGACTAGCTAACAATGAGCAGTTCTTC.